Listed below are T cell receptor beta chains from one sample, sequenced in a study of blood T cell repertoires in COVID-19. TCRdb's table, derived via immunoSEQ multiplex PCR, lists solely in-frame clones and lacks some. The sample includes some 57,000 clones, around 90% seen only once; the top ten take over 5.5%. The sequenced sample consisted of peripheral blood. These receptors originate from a human donor in a cohort sampled during active COVID-19. The CDR3 runs from the conserved cysteine through the conserved F or W. Each record gives: J gene, clone size, V gene, D gene, CDR3 protein, CDR3 DNA. A D gene is named only where the DNA matches it firmly. Size is stated for part of the rows, as once, few or many counts, or as a class when the clone is expanded.

>TRBJ1-6|.|TRBV2|.
CASSQQAGNSPLHF
TGTGCCAGCAGCCAACAGGCAGGGAATTCACCCCTCCACTTT
>TRBJ2-7|few|TRBV11-1|.
CASSPGRGSYEQYF
TGTGCCAGCAGCCCGGGTCGGGGGTCCTACGAGCAGTACTTC
>TRBJ1-1|.|TRBV15|TRBD1
CATSRDGTAMEAFF
TGTGCCACCAGCAGAGACGGGACAGCTATGGAAGCTTTCTTT
>TRBJ1-2|.|TRBV6-5|.
CASSPGTSVRGYTF
TGTGCCAGCAGCCCCGGCACTAGTGTAAGGGGCTACACCTTC
>TRBJ1-2|.|TRBV27|.
CAAWGASYGYTF
TGTGCTGCATGGGGCGCCTCCTATGGCTACACCTTC
>TRBJ2-3|.|TRBV5-5|.
CASSLAGLLNTDTQYF
TGTGCCAGCAGCTTGGCCGGACTGCTGAACACAGATACGCAGTATTTT
>TRBJ2-1|.|TRBV4-1|TRBD1
CASSQVYRGDEQFF
TGCGCCAGCAGCCAAGTTTACAGGGGAGATGAGCAGTTCTTC
>TRBJ2-7|.|TRBV5-1|.
CASSLNLYEQYF
TGCGCCAGCAGCTTGAATCTCTACGAGCAGTACTTC
>TRBJ1-4|.|TRBV19|.
CASSIRSTTNEKLFF
TGTGCCAGTAGTATACGGTCAACAACTAATGAAAAACTGTTTTTT
>TRBJ1-6|.|TRBV7-9|.
CASSLSHSGNSPLHF
TGTGCCAGCAGCTTAAGTCACTCCGGGAATTCACCCCTCCACTTT
>TRBJ2-5|.|TRBV3-1/TRBV3-2|TRBD2
CASSQAAGGGRETQYF
TGTGCCAGCAGCCAAGCGGCGGGAGGAGGGAGAGAGACCCAGTACTTC
>TRBJ2-1|.|TRBV11-3|.
CASSSGPYNEQFF
TGTGCCAGCTCAAGCGGCCCGTACAATGAGCAGTTCTTC
>TRBJ1-1|.|TRBV25-1|.
CASSPTNPLNTEAFF
TGTGCCAGCAGTCCAACTAACCCACTGAACACTGAAGCTTTCTTT
>TRBJ2-3|.|TRBV7-2|.
CASSLEGGGRTDTQYF
TGTGCCAGCAGCTTAGAAGGGGGAGGGAGGACAGATACGCAGTATTTT
>TRBJ1-5|once|TRBV6-5|.
CASRTHNQPQHF
TGTGCCAGCCGGACTCACAATCAGCCCCAGCATTTT
>TRBJ1-5|.|TRBV6-2/TRBV6-3|.
CASSYEGATQPQHF
TGTGCCAGCAGTTACGAGGGAGCCACTCAGCCCCAGCATTTT
>TRBJ1-2|.|TRBV19|TRBD1
CASRRGQQYGYTF
TGTGCCAGTAGACGGGGACAGCAGTATGGCTACACCTTC
>TRBJ1-1|.|TRBV6-5|.
CASSYESGRKNTEAFF
TGTGCCAGCAGTTACGAAAGCGGCAGGAAGAACACTGAAGCTTTCTTT
>TRBJ2-2|.|TRBV6-5|TRBD2
CASSYLTSGAGELFF
TGTGCCAGCAGTTATCTGACTAGCGGGGCCGGGGAGCTGTTTTTT
>TRBJ1-2|once|TRBV7-3|.
CASSNRALDGYTF
TGTGCCAGCAGCAACAGGGCTCTGGATGGCTACACCTTC
>TRBJ2-5|.|TRBV18|.
CASSPNSGNQETQYF
TGTGCCAGCTCACCAAATTCGGGGAACCAAGAGACCCAGTACTTC
>TRBJ2-3|.|TRBV5-1|TRBD1
CASSAGQGNTDTQYF
TGCGCCAGCAGCGCAGGACAGGGGAACACAGATACGCAGTATTTT
>TRBJ2-5|once|TRBV18|.
CASSPRFAGKVETQYF
TGTGCCAGCTCACCCCGGTTTGCGGGGAAAGTAGAGACCCAGTACTTC
>TRBJ2-7|.|TRBV10-3|.
CAIRQDRSSYEQYF
TGTGCCATCAGACAAGACAGGAGCTCCTACGAGCAGTACTTC
>TRBJ2-5|.|TRBV7-9|.
CASRKQVQETQYF
TGTGCCAGCAGAAAACAGGTCCAAGAGACCCAGTACTTC
>TRBJ2-7|.|TRBV5-5|TRBD1
CASSLGQGASEQYF
TGTGCCAGCAGCTTGGGTCAGGGGGCGAGTGAGCAGTACTTC
>TRBJ2-7|.|TRBV6-5|.
CASAQDLSYEQYF
TGTGCCAGCGCACAGGACCTCTCCTACGAGCAGTACTTC
>TRBJ1-4|.|TRBV19|.
CASIGANEKLFF
TGTGCCAGTATAGGAGCTAATGAAAAACTGTTTTTT
>TRBJ1-1|.|TRBV21-1|.
CASGDRGSGTEAFF
TGTGCCAGCGGGGACAGGGGGTCGGGCACTGAAGCTTTCTTT
>TRBJ1-1|.|TRBV19|TRBD1
CASSFRDRNTEAFF
TGTGCCAGTAGTTTCCGGGACAGGAACACTGAAGCTTTCTTT
>TRBJ2-7|.|TRBV19|.
CASSRAPGQTYEQYF
TGTGCCAGTAGTAGGGCCCCCGGCCAGACCTACGAGCAGTACTTC
>TRBJ2-1|.|TRBV7-2|TRBD2
CASSLVGGSVYNEQFF
TGTGCCAGCAGCTTAGTAGGCGGGAGCGTCTACAATGAGCAGTTCTTC
>TRBJ1-2|.|TRBV10-3|TRBD1
CAISGYRDREAYYGYTF
TGTGCCATCAGTGGGTACCGGGACAGGGAGGCGTACTATGGCTACACCTTC
>TRBJ2-7|.|TRBV6-5|.
CASMSTGFSEQYF
TGTGCCAGCATGTCGACAGGATTCTCCGAGCAGTACTTC
>TRBJ1-2|.|TRBV28|.
CASSLRTPTGTPSGGYTF
TGTGCCAGCAGTTTACGCACCCCTACCGGGACACCATCGGGTGGCTACACCTTC
>TRBJ1-4|.|TRBV19|.
CASSILGTSEKLFF
TGTGCCAGTAGTATTTTGGGGACTTCTGAAAAACTGTTTTTT
>TRBJ1-1|.|TRBV14|.
CASSQDWAGDTAFF
TGTGCCAGCAGCCAAGATTGGGCGGGAGACACCGCTTTCTTT